This T cell receptor beta chain came from a study of blood T cell repertoires in COVID-19. Study-level background: Acute and convalescent COVID-19 samples came from the United States, Italy and Spain. Sources were T cells, B-cell-depleted T cells, or PBMCs; the material itself was cDNA or gDNA.

This CDR3 is built from 14 residues. Germline V gene lookup returns CDR1 MDHEN and CDR2 SYDVKM. The ends were cut back, 2 bases at V and 0 bases at J, with 7 bases in the middle. Authors' analysis steps: The authors estimated nucleated cell counts from reference gene primer amplification. Measured with immunoSEQ multiplex PCR; TCRdb has only the in-frame clones, and not every one. That table is the source of V, J and clone size, and D and trimming were worked out from the DNA. The repertoire includes about 99,000 clones, about four fifths of them detected once, and roughly a quarter sits in the top ten.

The gene calls are TRBV28 and TRBJ1-1, with a tentative D call TRBD1 (5 bases). Sequencing was performed on peripheral blood. The sequence came from a man aged 55 to 69 with acute or convalescent COVID-19. The CDR3 DNA follows: TGTGCCAGCAGTTTAGGGGCTCTGAACACTGAAGCTTTCTTT. Its translation is CASSLGALNTEAFF.